The 17 T cell receptor beta chains below all came from one sample that was sequenced in a study of beta chain features in type 1 diabetes. Findings of the study overall: Type 1 diabetes patients showed a moderate but significant shortening of TCRB CDR3s in all four CD4+ subsets.

For these receptors, no antigen is known. Sequenced material consisted of expressed TCRB transcripts (all of the isolated RNA was reverse transcribed). Profiled with immunoSEQ multiplex PCR; TCRdb holds only in-frame clones, not every one. The data contain tens of thousands of clones, under 50% of them singletons. The sample consisted of Tregs from blood. The receptors here all came from a man younger than 45 with type 1 diabetes.

The sample holds a few counts of this clone. This chain connects TRBV13 to TRBJ1-5, with D maybe TRBD1 (5 bases). Between the trimmed V and J ends, which lost 5 bases and 0 bases, there was a span of 14 bases. The CDR3 has 16 residues. Germline CDR1 and CDR2: PRHDT and FYEKMQ (reference sequence). The CDR3 coding sequence is TGTGCCAGCAGCGTCAGGGCTGGGTATAGCAATCAGCCCCAGCATTTT. Amino acids: CASSVRAGYSNQPQHF.

This clone was detected a few times. The V and J genes are TRBV7-2 and TRBJ2-1, with 9 bases that match TRBD2. Germline assignment: CDR1 SGHTA and CDR2 FQGNSA. V lost 3 bases to trimming and J lost 8 bases; unmatched junction nucleotides: 8. This CDR3 is 15 amino acids long. The CDR3 nucleotides read TGTGCCAGCAGCTTTGCGGGAGGGCCGATGTATGAGCAGTTCTTC. It yields the protein CASSFAGGPMYEQFF.

This clone was picked up a small number of times. The chain employs TRBV7-3 and TRBJ1-1; a possible D gene is TRBD1 (5 bases). This CDR3 has 15 residues. Germline assignment: CDR1 SGHTA and CDR2 FQGTGA. V shed 6 bases and J shed 6 bases, with 20 bases lying between them. CDR3 coding DNA: TGTGCCAGCAGTCCTTTCCCAGGGAGGGTAGCTGAAGCTTTCTTT. It specifies CASSPFPGRVAEAFF.

The chain has TRBV25-1 and TRBJ2-6, with 9 bases aligning to TRBD1. The CDR3 totals 16 residues. Germline V lookup: CDR1 MGHDK, CDR2 SYGVNS. V was pared by 5 bases and J by 3 bases, with 5 bases of the junction left unmatched. The CDR3 DNA sequence: TGTGCCAGCAGTTGGGACAGGGCCGGTGGGGCCAACGTCCTGACTTTC. Amino acids: CASSWDRAGGANVLTF.

The V call is TRBV11-3, the J call TRBJ2-7; possibly TRBD1 for D (5 bases). CDR1 and CDR2 (germline): SGHNT, YENEEA. The CDR3 covers 14 residues. V lost 4 bases to trimming and J lost 6 bases, with 16 bases between them. The CDR3 bases are TGTGCCAGCAGCTCCCAGGGCGACAGAGGCGAGCAGTACTTC. This sequence encodes CASSSQGDRGEQYF.

CDR3 amino acids: CASSSRGRERGRFF. The CDR3 nucleotides read TGTGCCAGCAGCTCGCGGGGAAGGGAGCGCGGTCGGTTCTTC. The genes are TRBV7-2 and TRBJ2-1; possible D gene TRBD2, 6 bases. Between the trimmed V and J ends, which lost 4 bases and 15 bases, there was a span of 22 bases. CDR1 and CDR2 from the germline V gene are SGHTA and FQGNSA. The CDR3 contains 14 residues.

This clone has a handful of counts. The V call is TRBV5-1, the J call TRBJ2-7; no definite D call. The CDR3 has 14 residues. Trimming stripped 1 base from V and 2 bases from J, with 10 bases between. Germline loops: CDR1 SGHRS, CDR2 YFSETQ. The CDR3 sequence is CASSLIQFPYEQYF. In nucleotides, the CDR3 is TGCGCCAGCAGCTTGATACAGTTCCCCTACGAGCAGTACTTC. The entire variable domain, with the rest obtained from reference TRBV5-1 and TRBJ2-7, is as follows: KAGVTQTPRYLIKTRGQQVTLSCSPISGHRSVSWYQQTPGQGLQFLFEYFSETQRNKGNFPGRFSGRQFSNSRSEMNVSTLELGDSALYLCASSLIQFPYEQYFGPGTRLTVT.

This clone was picked up a small number of times. The chain recombines TRBV28 with TRBJ1-2; a weak D match, TRBD1 (5 bases). The CDR3 spans 13 residues. Germline values: CDR1 MDHEN, CDR2 SYDVKM. Trimming removed 8 bases at V and 5 bases at J, with 15 bases between. As DNA, the CDR3 is TGTGCCAGCGGTCGTGGACAAGTATATGGCTACACCTTC. It specifies CASGRGQVYGYTF.

The chain has TRBV27 and TRBJ1-2; TRBD1 matches 7 bases. The CDR3 length is 11 residues. Trimming at V came to 10 bases and at J to 4 bases, leaving 3 bases not matched to a gene. CDR1 is MNHEY and CDR2 is SMNVEV in the germline V gene (reference sequence). The CDR3: CATTGPYGYTF. In nucleotides, the CDR3 is TGTGCCACGACAGGGCCCTATGGCTACACCTTC.

This clone turned up a few times. V and J are TRBV7-2 and TRBJ2-3; 8 bases fit TRBD2. CDR1 and CDR2 (germline): SGHTA, FQGNSA. The CDR3 is made up of 15 amino acids. The trim removed 6 bases at V and 0 bases at J, leaving 5 bases unmatched. CDR3 DNA: TGTGCCAGCAGTTCGTGGACTAGCAGCACAGATACGCAGTATTTT. Protein: CASSSWTSSTDTQYF.

This rearrangement joins TRBV19 to TRBJ2-2, with a tentative D call TRBD2 (5 bases). The V end was cut by 7 bases, the J end by 1 base, with 10 bases between. Germline CDR1 is LNHDA and CDR2 is SQIVND (reference sequence). CDR3 size: 14 residues. CDR3 loop: CASNRGQNTGELFF. The CDR3, as DNA: TGTGCCAGTAATCGCGGGCAGAACACCGGGGAGCTGTTTTTT. Drawing the rest from reference TRBV19 and TRBJ2-2, the complete variable domain is DGGITQSPKYLFRKEGQNVTLSCEQNLNHDAMYWYRQDPGQGLRLIYYSQIVNDFQKGDIAEGYSVSREKKESFPLTVTSAQKNPTAFYLCASNRGQNTGELFFGEGSRLTVL.

The rearrangement uses TRBV7-8 and TRBJ2-5, with 11 bases fitting TRBD2. The CDR3 runs 16 residues. The trim removed 4 bases at V and 5 bases at J, leaving 9 bases unmatched. Germline assignment: CDR1 SGHVS and CDR2 FQNEAQ. The CDR3 is CASSYSGTSGGETQYF. CDR3 nucleotide sequence: TGTGCCAGCAGCTACTCCGGGACTAGCGGCGGGGAGACCCAGTACTTC.

J is TRBJ2-2 and V is TRBV7-9; no reliable D call. Trimming stripped 2 bases from V and 8 bases from J, with 9 bases between. CDR1 is SEHNR, CDR2 FQNEAQ, per germline (reference sequence). This CDR3 comprises 13 residues. In nucleotides, the CDR3 is TGTGCCAGCAGCTTAATCCAGGCGGGGGAGCTGTTTTTT. It codes for CASSLIQAGELFF.

The chain links TRBV5-1 to TRBJ2-1; TRBD2 matches 11 bases. Per the germline V gene, CDR1 is SGHRS and CDR2 is YFSETQ. The V segment lost 4 bases and the J segment 2 bases; nucleotides outside the gene matches: 2. The CDR3 has 15 residues. The CDR3 protein is CASSPLAGAYNEQFF. The DNA for the CDR3 is TGCGCCAGCAGCCCACTAGCGGGAGCCTACAATGAGCAGTTCTTC.

The chain carries TRBV9 and TRBJ2-1, with D perhaps matching TRBD2 (6 bases). Trimming shortened V by 3 bases and J by 1 base, and 14 bases separated the two germline ends. Germline loops: CDR1 SGDLS, CDR2 YYNGEE. CDR3 size: 16 residues. CDR3 nucleotides: TGTGCCAGCAGCGACTATCTAGCGACTTCCTACAATGAGCAGTTCTTC. Residues: CASSDYLATSYNEQFF.

This chain connects TRBV6-1 to TRBJ2-7; tentatively, D is TRBD2 (6 bases). The germline V gene encodes CDR1 MNHNS and CDR2 SASEGT. The CDR3 is 14 residues long. Trimming removed 4 bases at V and 3 bases at J, with 13 bases between. CDR3 sequence: CASSGGVPNYEQYF. The CDR3 DNA reads TGTGCCAGCAGTGGGGGGGTCCCAAACTACGAGCAGTACTTC.

This chain joins TRBV20-1 and TRBJ2-7; a weak D match, TRBD2 (5 bases). This CDR3 comprises 10 residues. In germline, CDR1 is DFQATT, CDR2 SNEGSKA (reference sequence). V dropped 5 bases and J dropped 7 bases, with 9 bases sitting between them. CDR3 protein: CSAEGWEQYF. As DNA, the CDR3 is TGCAGTGCTGAGGGTTGGGAGCAGTACTTC.